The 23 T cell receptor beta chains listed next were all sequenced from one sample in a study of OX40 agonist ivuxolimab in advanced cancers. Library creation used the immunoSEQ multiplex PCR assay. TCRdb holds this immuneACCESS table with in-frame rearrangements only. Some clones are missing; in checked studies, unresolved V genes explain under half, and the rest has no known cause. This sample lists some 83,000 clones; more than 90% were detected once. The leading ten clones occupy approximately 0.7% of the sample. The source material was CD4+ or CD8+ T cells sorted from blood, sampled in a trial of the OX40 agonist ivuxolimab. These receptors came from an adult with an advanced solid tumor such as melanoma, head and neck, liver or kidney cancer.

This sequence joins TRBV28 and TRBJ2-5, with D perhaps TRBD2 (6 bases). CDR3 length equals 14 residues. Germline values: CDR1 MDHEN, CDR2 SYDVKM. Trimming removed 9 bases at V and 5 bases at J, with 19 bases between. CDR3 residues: CASALGGDQETQYF. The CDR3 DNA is TGTGCCAGTGCCCTGGGAGGAGATCAGGAGACCCAGTACTTC.

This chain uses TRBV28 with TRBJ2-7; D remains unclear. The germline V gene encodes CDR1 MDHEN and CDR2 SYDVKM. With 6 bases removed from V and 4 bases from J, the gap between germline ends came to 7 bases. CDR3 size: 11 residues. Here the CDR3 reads CASRSEYEQYF. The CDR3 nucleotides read TGTGCCAGCAGATCAGAATACGAGCAGTACTTC.

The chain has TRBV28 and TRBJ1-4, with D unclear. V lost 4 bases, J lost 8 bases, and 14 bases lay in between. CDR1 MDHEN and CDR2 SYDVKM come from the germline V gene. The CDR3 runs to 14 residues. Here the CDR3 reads CASSYRARLEKLFF. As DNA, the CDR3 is TGTGCCAGCAGTTATCGGGCCCGGTTGGAAAAACTGTTTTTT.

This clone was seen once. Written as DNA, the CDR3 is TGTGCCAAACGAGCGGGAGGAGTGACTAATGAAAAACTGTTTTTT. It codes for CAKRAGGVTNEKLFF. This sequence joins TRBV2 and TRBJ1-4; D remains ambiguous. There are 15 residues in the CDR3. The germline V and J ends were trimmed by 10 bases and 2 bases, with 17 bases remaining between them. Germline CDR1 is SNHLY and CDR2 is FYNNEI.

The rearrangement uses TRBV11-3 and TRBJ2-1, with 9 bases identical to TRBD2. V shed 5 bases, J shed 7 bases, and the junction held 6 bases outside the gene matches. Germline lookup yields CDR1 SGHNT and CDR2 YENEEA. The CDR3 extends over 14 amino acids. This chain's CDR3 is CASSRRAGGNEQFF. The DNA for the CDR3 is TGTGCCAGCAGCCGAAGGGCGGGGGGGAATGAGCAGTTCTTC.

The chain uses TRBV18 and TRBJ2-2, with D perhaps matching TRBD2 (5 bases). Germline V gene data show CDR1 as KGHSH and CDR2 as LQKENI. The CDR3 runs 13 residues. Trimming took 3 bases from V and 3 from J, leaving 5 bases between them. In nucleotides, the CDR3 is TGTGCCAGCTCACCGCGGGACACCGGGGAGCTGTTTTTT. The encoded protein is CASSPRDTGELFF.

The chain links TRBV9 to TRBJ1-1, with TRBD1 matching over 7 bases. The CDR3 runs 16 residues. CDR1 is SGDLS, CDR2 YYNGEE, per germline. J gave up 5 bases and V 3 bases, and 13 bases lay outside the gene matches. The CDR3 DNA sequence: TGTGCCAGCAGCGCCGGACCAGAATACAGGGGAACTGAAGCTTTCTTT. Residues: CASSAGPEYRGTEAFF.

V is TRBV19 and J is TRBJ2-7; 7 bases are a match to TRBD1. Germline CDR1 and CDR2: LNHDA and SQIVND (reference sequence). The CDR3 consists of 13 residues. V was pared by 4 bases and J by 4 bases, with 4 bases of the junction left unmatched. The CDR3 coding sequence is TGTGCCAGTAGTAACGCAGGGGGTTACGAGCAGTACTTC. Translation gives CASSNAGGYEQYF.

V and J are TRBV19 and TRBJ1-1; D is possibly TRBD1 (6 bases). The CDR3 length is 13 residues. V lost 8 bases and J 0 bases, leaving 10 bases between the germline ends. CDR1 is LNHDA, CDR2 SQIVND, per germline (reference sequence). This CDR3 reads CASQNRVNTEAFF. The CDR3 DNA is TGTGCCAGTCAAAACAGGGTGAACACTGAAGCTTTCTTT.

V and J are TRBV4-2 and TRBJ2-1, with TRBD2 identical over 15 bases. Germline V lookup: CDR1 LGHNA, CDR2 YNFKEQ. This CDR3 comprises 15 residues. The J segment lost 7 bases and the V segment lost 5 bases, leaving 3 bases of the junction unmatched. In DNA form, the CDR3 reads TGTGCCAGCAGCGCCGGGACTAGCGGGAGGAATGAGCAGTTCTTC. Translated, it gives CASSAGTSGRNEQFF.

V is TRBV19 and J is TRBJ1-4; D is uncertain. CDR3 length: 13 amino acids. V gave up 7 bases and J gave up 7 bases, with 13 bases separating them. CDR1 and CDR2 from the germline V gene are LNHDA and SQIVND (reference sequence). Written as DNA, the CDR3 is TGTGCCAGTACCGCAGTGGTGGGTGAAAAACTGTTTTTT. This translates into CASTAVVGEKLFF.

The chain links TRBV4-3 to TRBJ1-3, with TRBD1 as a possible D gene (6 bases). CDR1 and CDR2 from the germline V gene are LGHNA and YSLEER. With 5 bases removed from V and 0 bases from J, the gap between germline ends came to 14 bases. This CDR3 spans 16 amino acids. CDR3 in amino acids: CASSIGQPYSGNTIYF. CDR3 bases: TGCGCCAGCAGCATCGGACAGCCTTACTCTGGAAACACCATATATTTT.

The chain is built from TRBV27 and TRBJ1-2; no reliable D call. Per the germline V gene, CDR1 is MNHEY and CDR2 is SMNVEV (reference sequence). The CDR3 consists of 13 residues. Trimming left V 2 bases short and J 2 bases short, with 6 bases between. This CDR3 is CASSLKGNYGYTF. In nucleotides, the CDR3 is TGTGCCAGCAGTTTAAAAGGGAACTATGGCTACACCTTC.

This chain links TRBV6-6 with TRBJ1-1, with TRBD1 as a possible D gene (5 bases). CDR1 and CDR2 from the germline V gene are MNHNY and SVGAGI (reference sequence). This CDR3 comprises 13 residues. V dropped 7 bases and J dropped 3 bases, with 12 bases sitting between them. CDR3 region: CASTRDSYTEAFF. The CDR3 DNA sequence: TGTGCCAGCACCCGGGACTCCTACACTGAAGCTTTCTTT.

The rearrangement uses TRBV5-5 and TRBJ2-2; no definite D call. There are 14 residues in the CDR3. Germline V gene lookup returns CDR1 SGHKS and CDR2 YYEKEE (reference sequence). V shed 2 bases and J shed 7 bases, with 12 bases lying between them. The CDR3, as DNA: TGTGCCAGCAGCTTACCGATGGGGTACGGGGAGCTGTTTTTT. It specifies CASSLPMGYGELFF.

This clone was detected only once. CDR3: CASSQSSDNEQFF. The CDR3 DNA reads TGTGCCAGCAGCCAATCTTCGGACAATGAGCAGTTCTTC. This chain joins TRBV11-3 and TRBJ2-1; D gene uncertain. Germline CDR1 reads SGHNT; CDR2 reads YENEEA. The V end was cut by 5 bases, the J end by 5 bases, with 10 bases between. The length of the CDR3 is 13 residues. Together with reference TRBV11-3 and TRBJ2-1, the CDR3 gives the full variable domain: EAGVVQSPRYKIIEKKQPVAFWCNPISGHNTLYWYLQNLGQGPELLIRYENEEAVDDSQLPKDRFSAERLKGVDSTLKIQPAELGDSAVYLCASSQSSDNEQFFGPGTRLTVL.

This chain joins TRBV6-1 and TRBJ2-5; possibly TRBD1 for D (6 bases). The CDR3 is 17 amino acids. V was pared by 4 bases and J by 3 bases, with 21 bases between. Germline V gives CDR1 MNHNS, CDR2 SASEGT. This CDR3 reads CASSAPGHSTFKETQYF. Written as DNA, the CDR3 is TGTGCCAGCAGTGCCCCGGGACACTCAACCTTTAAAGAGACCCAGTACTTC.

The CDR3: CASSYRETQYF. For the CDR3, the DNA is TGTGCCAGCAGCTATCGAGAGACCCAGTACTTC. The chain combines TRBV5-8 with TRBJ2-5, with no clear D. CDR1 and CDR2 (germline): SGHTS, YDEGEE. This CDR3 has 11 residues. V gave up 3 bases and J gave up 4 bases, with 4 bases separating them.

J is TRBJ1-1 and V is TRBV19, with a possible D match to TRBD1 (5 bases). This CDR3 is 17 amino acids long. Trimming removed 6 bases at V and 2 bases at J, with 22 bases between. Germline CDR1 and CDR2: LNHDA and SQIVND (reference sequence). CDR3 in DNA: TGTGCCAGTAGACCCGGGGCAGGTTTTGCTTCAAACACTGAAGCTTTCTTT. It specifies CASRPGAGFASNTEAFF.

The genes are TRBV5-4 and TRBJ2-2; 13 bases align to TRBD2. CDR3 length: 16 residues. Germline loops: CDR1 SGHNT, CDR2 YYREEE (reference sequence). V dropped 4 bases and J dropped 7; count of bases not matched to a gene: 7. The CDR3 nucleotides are TGTGCCAGCAGCACTACTAGCGGGAGGGCCATCGGGGAGCTGTTTTTT. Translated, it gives CASSTTSGRAIGELFF.

CDR3 DNA: TGTGCCAGCAGTTACCGAGCGCGTGGCTACACCTTC. It codes for CASSYRARGYTF. This rearrangement joins TRBV28 to TRBJ1-2; D is uncertain. Germline CDR1 is MDHEN and CDR2 is SYDVKM. Trimming cost V 4 bases and J 7 bases, with 10 bases left between them. The CDR3 loop spans 12 amino acids.

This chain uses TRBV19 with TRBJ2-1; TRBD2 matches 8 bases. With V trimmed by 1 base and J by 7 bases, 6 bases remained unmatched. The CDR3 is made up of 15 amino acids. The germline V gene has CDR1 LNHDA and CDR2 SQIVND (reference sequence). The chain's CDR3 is CASSIVTAGANEQFF. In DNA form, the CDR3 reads TGTGCCAGTAGTATAGTTACAGCGGGAGCAAATGAGCAGTTCTTC.

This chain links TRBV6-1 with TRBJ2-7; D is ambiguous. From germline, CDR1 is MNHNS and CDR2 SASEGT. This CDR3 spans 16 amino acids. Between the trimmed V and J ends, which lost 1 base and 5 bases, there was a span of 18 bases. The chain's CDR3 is CASSEVLAGYGDEQYF. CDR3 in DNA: TGTGCCAGCAGTGAAGTTCTTGCAGGCTACGGTGACGAGCAGTACTTC.